The 14 T cell receptor beta chains below were found in one sample sequenced in a study of T cell responses to AZD1222 COVID-19 vaccine. Using immunoSEQ multiplex PCR, the repertoire was profiled, and TCRdb retains in-frame clones only, with some absent. This sample has about 75,000 clones, with 88% found just once. Sequencing used peripheral blood, obtained 28 days after the second dose of the MenACWY control vaccine. The receptors shown here come from an adult who received the MenACWY meningococcal vaccine as a control.

The V gene is TRBV12-5, the J gene TRBJ2-2; possibly TRBD1 or TRBD2 for D (5 bases each). The CDR3 is 19 residues long. Germline V gene lookup returns CDR1 LGHNT and CDR2 FRNRAP. Trimming shortened V by 0 bases and J by 4 bases, and 21 bases separated the two germline ends. CDR3 sequence (DNA): TGTGCTAGTGGTTTGGTACAAAGTGGGACGGGAAGCCTCACCGGGGAGCTGTTTTTT. This gives the protein CASGLVQSGTGSLTGELFF.

The chain links TRBV3-1 (or the pseudogene TRBV3-2) to TRBJ2-2; D gene uncertain. Trimming pared 5 bases from V and 4 bases from J, leaving 8 bases between. The CDR3 is 13 residues long. Germline lookup yields CDR1 LGHDT and CDR2 YNNKEL (reference sequence). CDR3 bases: TGTGCCAGCAGCGAACACCCCACCGGGGAGCTGTTTTTT. As protein: CASSEHPTGELFF.

The rearrangement uses TRBV27 and TRBJ1-5; D is perhaps TRBD1 (5 bases). The germline V gene encodes CDR1 MNHEY and CDR2 SMNVEV (reference sequence). Trimming pared 9 bases from V and 1 base from J, leaving 13 bases between. This CDR3 spans 14 amino acids. CDR3 nucleotides: TGTGCCAGGGGGGTTCGGTTAAGCAATCAGCCCCAGCATTTT. As protein: CARGVRLSNQPQHF.

The V gene is TRBV27, the J gene TRBJ2-4, with D perhaps TRBD2 (5 bases). The V end was cut by 5 bases, the J end by 2 bases, with 10 bases between. Germline CDR1 reads MNHEY; CDR2 reads SMNVEV (reference sequence). This CDR3 has 14 residues. The CDR3 protein is CASSGRVSKNIQYF. In nucleotides, the CDR3 is TGTGCCAGCAGTGGGCGGGTGTCCAAAAACATTCAGTACTTC.

This sequence joins TRBV19 and TRBJ2-7; TRBD1 agrees at 11 bases. CDR1 is LNHDA and CDR2 is SQIVND in the germline V gene (reference sequence). The CDR3 is 12 amino acids. J lost 5 bases, V lost 10 bases, and 4 bases had no gene match. The CDR3 sequence is CATRTGGDEQYF. As DNA, the CDR3 is TGTGCCACCCGGACAGGGGGCGACGAGCAGTACTTC.

V usage is TRBV20-1 and J usage is TRBJ2-1; 7 bases align to TRBD2. This CDR3 spans 14 amino acids. J gave up 15 bases and V 3 bases, and 17 bases lay outside the gene matches. Germline CDR1 and CDR2: DFQATT and SNEGSKA (reference sequence). Here the CDR3 DNA reads TGCAGTGCTAGTGTGACCGAGGGAGGGTTAGGTCCGTTCTTC. Its translation is CSASVTEGGLGPFF.

Here the CDR3 reads CASSSGGRDSPLHF. CDR3 sequence (DNA): TGTGCCAGCAGCTCTGGAGGACGTGATTCACCCCTCCACTTT. The rearrangement joins TRBV7-9 to TRBJ1-6; D not resolved. Trimming took 4 bases from V and 8 from J, leaving 12 bases between them. The CDR3 runs 14 residues. Germline V gives CDR1 SEHNR, CDR2 FQNEAQ (reference sequence).

A few counts support this clone. J is TRBJ2-1 and V is TRBV28; 12 bases are shared with TRBD2. The CDR3 extends over 13 amino acids. Germline CDR1 is MDHEN and CDR2 is SYDVKM. V trimming: 4 bases; J trimming: 10 bases; junction bases outside the gene matches: 2. As DNA, the CDR3 is TGTGCCAGCAGTTGGGGGACTAGCGGGGAGCAGTTCTTC. Protein sequence: CASSWGTSGEQFF.

The chain recombines TRBV5-1 with TRBJ1-2; D ambiguous. This CDR3 has 14 residues. Trimming left V 0 bases short and J 4 bases short, with 10 bases between. CDR1 and CDR2 (germline): SGHRS, YFSETQ. This CDR3 is CASSLATRPYGYTF. Written as DNA, the CDR3 is TGCGCCAGCAGCTTGGCCACCAGACCCTATGGCTACACCTTC.

CDR3 bases: TGTGCCAGCAGTGAAGGGCCAGCTAACTATGGCTACACCTTC. The encoded protein is CASSEGPANYGYTF. This chain joins TRBV6-1 and TRBJ1-2; D remains ambiguous. Germline assignment: CDR1 MNHNS and CDR2 SASEGT. Between the trimmed V and J ends, which lost 1 base and 0 bases, there was a span of 6 bases. The CDR3 runs to 14 residues.

This chain joins TRBV3-1 (or the pseudogene TRBV3-2) and TRBJ2-1; D tentatively fits TRBD1 or TRBD2 (5 bases each). V lost 4 bases and J 8 bases, leaving 15 bases between the germline ends. CDR3 size: 14 residues. The germline gives CDR1 LGHDT, CDR2 YNNKEL (reference sequence). CDR3: CASSPGPRPDEQFF. In DNA, the CDR3 is TGTGCCAGCAGCCCGGGACCCCGCCCGGATGAGCAGTTCTTC.

V gene TRBV19 combines with J gene TRBJ1-2, with D possibly TRBD1 on 6 matching bases. Germline CDR1 and CDR2: LNHDA and SQIVND (reference sequence). The CDR3 has 11 amino acids. V was pared by 7 bases and J by 5 bases, with 8 bases between. The CDR3 DNA sequence: TGTGCCAGTATGACAGGATATGGCTACACCTTC. Amino acid sequence: CASMTGYGYTF.

This clone has a single count. V gene TRBV4-3 combines with J gene TRBJ2-7; D call uncertain. Looked up from germline, CDR1 is LGHNA and CDR2 is YSLEER. The CDR3 runs to 17 residues. V lost 0 bases and J lost 0, with 15 bases in between. The CDR3 sequence: CASSQDLWGPSSYEQYF. The CDR3 DNA is TGCGCCAGCAGCCAAGATCTCTGGGGTCCGTCCTCCTACGAGCAGTACTTC.

V is TRBV6-5 and J is TRBJ1-1; no definite D call. V lost 7 bases and J lost 1, with 10 bases in between. Germline assignment: CDR1 MNHEY and CDR2 SVGAGI. The length of the CDR3 is 13 residues. As DNA, the CDR3 is TGTGCCAGCATTTTGACAAAGAACACTGAAGCTTTCTTT. Translated, it gives CASILTKNTEAFF.